Listed here are 23 T cell receptor beta chains from one sample, sequenced in a study of human T cells and chemical hapten exposure. TCRdb reanalysed the RACE reads using MiXCR and keeps one entry per CDR3 protein. The sample has approximately 89,000 distinct CDR3 sequences; about 9.4% are singletons. Time point reported: patch test 2, 6 weeks after DPC sensitization. The treatment denotes: therapeutic diphenylcyclopropenone sensitization with weekly scalp DPC. Material: whole blood, obtained in connection with sensitization to the hapten diphenylcyclopropenone (DPC). These receptors came from a woman between 25 and 40 years old with alopecia areata. Some clones in this sample may be carry-over from other donors' samples.

The sample holds a few counts of this clonotype. The genes are TRBV6-6 and TRBJ1-3; D unresolved. Germline assignment: CDR1 MNHNY and CDR2 SVGAGI (reference sequence). The CDR3 has 13 amino acids. Between the trimmed V and J ends, which lost 2 bases and 8 bases, there was a span of 10 bases. Written as DNA, the CDR3 is TGTGCCAGCAGTTACGATAGGTCTGACACCATATATTTT. It is translated as CASSYDRSDTIYF.

The chain links TRBV4-3 to TRBJ2-1; D gene uncertain. Germline values: CDR1 LGHNA, CDR2 YSLEER. The CDR3 extends over 17 amino acids. V was clipped by 5 bases and J by 2 bases, with 19 bases between them. CDR3 nucleotide sequence: TGCGCCAGCAGCTGGCGGACCATTAGGGCCGCCTACAATGAGCAGTTCTTC. This translates into CASSWRTIRAAYNEQFF.

The chain joins TRBV19 to TRBJ1-5, with 9 positions matching TRBD1. The CDR3 length is 14 residues. The germline CDR1 and CDR2 sequences are LNHDA and SQIVND (reference sequence). With V trimmed by 3 bases and J by 6 bases, 3 bases remained unmatched. In DNA, the CDR3 is TGTGCCAGTAGTATGGGACAGGGCGGTCAGCCCCAGCATTTT. Residues: CASSMGQGGQPQHF.

This clonotype has just a few counts. The CDR3 region has the DNA TGCGCCAGCAGCCAATTGACAGGGGGCTTGATGAACACTGAAGCTTTCTTT. This gives the protein CASSQLTGGLMNTEAFF. This chain links TRBV5-1 with TRBJ1-1, with 10 bases identical to TRBD1. The CDR3 totals 17 residues. The J segment lost 0 bases and the V segment lost 4 bases, leaving 9 bases of the junction unmatched. CDR1 is SGHRS and CDR2 is YFSETQ in the germline V gene.

This clonotype was detected only a few times. The rearrangement links TRBV6-5 to TRBJ1-4, with D unclear. The germline V gene has CDR1 MNHEY and CDR2 SVGAGI. Trimming cost V 8 bases and J 0 bases, with 13 bases left between them. The CDR3 length is 15 residues. CDR3 sequence reads: CASALTFATNEKLFF. The CDR3 nucleotides read TGTGCCAGCGCCTTGACGTTTGCAACTAATGAAAAACTGTTTTTT.

At least ten counts were recorded for this clonotype. The gene calls are TRBV18 and TRBJ1-2; 7 bases fit TRBD1. The V and J ends lost 8 bases and 2 bases, in that order; junction bases with no gene match: 5. CDR3 length: 13 amino acids. Per germline, CDR1 KGHSH and CDR2 LQKENI. CDR3 loop: CASSPGQNYGYTF. The CDR3, as DNA: TGTGCCAGCAGCCCGGGACAGAACTATGGCTACACCTTC.

The table lists this clonotype with many counts. The chain joins TRBV30 to TRBJ1-6; D is uncertain. The germline V gene encodes CDR1 GTSNPN and CDR2 SVGIG (reference sequence). This CDR3 contains 12 residues. Trimming left V 0 bases short and J 10 bases short, with 7 bases between. The CDR3 DNA is TGTGCCTGGAGTGTATCCCACTCACCCCTCCACTTT. Its protein product is CAWSVSHSPLHF.

This clonotype was found a few times. The chain carries TRBV5-1 and TRBJ1-1; 11 bases agree with TRBD1. The CDR3 is made up of 16 amino acids. V trimming: 2 bases; J trimming: 6 bases; junction bases outside the gene matches: 9. CDR1 and CDR2 from the germline V gene are SGHRS and YFSETQ. Written as DNA, the CDR3 is TGCGCCAGCAGCTTCGGACAGGGGGCCCTGATGGCTGAAGCTTTCTTT. This codes for CASSFGQGALMAEAFF.

Ten or more counts support this clonotype. The chain uses TRBV4-2 and TRBJ2-4; D is perhaps TRBD2 (5 bases). Germline V gene lookup returns CDR1 LGHNA and CDR2 YNFKEQ. Trimming removed 0 bases at V and 0 bases at J, with 15 bases between. The CDR3 has 18 amino acids. CDR3 DNA sequence: TGTGCCAGCAGCCAAGATCCCTGGGGAGTAGGAGCCAAAAACATTCAGTACTTC. Protein sequence: CASSQDPWGVGAKNIQYF.

Many counts were recorded for this clonotype. The chain recombines TRBV6-6 with TRBJ1-5; D is ambiguous. There are 14 residues in the CDR3. The ends were cut back, 2 bases at V and 4 bases at J, with 9 bases in the middle. Germline CDR1 MNHNY, CDR2 SVGAGI (reference sequence). The DNA for the CDR3 is TGTGCCAGCAGTTACGATATGAGAAATCAGCCCCAGCATTTT. It is translated as CASSYDMRNQPQHF.

This clonotype was found a few times. V is TRBV7-2 and J is TRBJ1-4, with D perhaps TRBD1 (6 bases). V shed 5 bases and J shed 8 bases, with 15 bases lying between them. Germline loops: CDR1 SGHTA, CDR2 FQGNSA. The CDR3 contains 14 residues. CDR3 amino acids: CASSPTGPDEKLFF. Written as DNA, the CDR3 is TGTGCCAGCAGCCCGACAGGACCGGACGAAAAACTGTTTTTT.

The gene calls are TRBV9 and TRBJ2-2; D possibly corresponds to TRBD1 (5 bases). CDR3 length equals 17 residues. Deletions cut 4 bases from V and 0 bases from J, with 16 bases between. Per germline, CDR1 SGDLS and CDR2 YYNGEE. CDR3 amino acids: CASSFSPTDANTGELFF. The CDR3 nucleotides are TGTGCCAGCAGCTTCTCCCCGACAGACGCGAACACCGGGGAGCTGTTTTTT.

This clonotype was picked up many times. CDR3 protein: CASRHTGGTEAFF. The DNA for the CDR3 is TGTGCCAGCAGGCACACAGGAGGCACTGAAGCTTTCTTT. The chain uses TRBV13 and TRBJ1-1; D is perhaps TRBD1 (5 bases). Germline CDR1 reads PRHDT; CDR2 reads FYEKMQ (reference sequence). The germline V and J ends were trimmed by 6 bases and 4 bases, with 12 bases remaining between them. The CDR3 is made up of 13 amino acids.

This clonotype has ten or more counts. CDR3 sequence (DNA): TGTGCCAGCAGTAGGACGATGAACACTGAAGCTTTCTTT. This gives the protein CASSRTMNTEAFF. The V call is TRBV7-9, the J call TRBJ1-1; D not certain. This CDR3 region has 13 residues. V was trimmed by 6 bases and J by 0 bases, leaving 8 bases between them. In germline, CDR1 is SEHNR, CDR2 FQNEAQ (reference sequence).

In this sample, this clonotype turned up many times. This chain connects TRBV6-6 to TRBJ2-1, with TRBD1 as a possible D gene (6 bases). The CDR3 is 16 amino acids. With 2 bases removed from V and 0 bases from J, the gap between germline ends came to 11 bases. The germline V gene encodes CDR1 MNHNY and CDR2 SVGAGI (reference sequence). CDR3 loop: CASSYSIGGSYNEQFF. Here the CDR3 DNA reads TGTGCCAGCAGTTACAGTATAGGGGGCTCCTACAATGAGCAGTTCTTC.

This clonotype was found many times. This chain connects TRBV29-1 to TRBJ2-3; no reliable D call. The germline CDR1 and CDR2 sequences are SQVTM and ANQGSEA. The CDR3 has 14 amino acids. V was pared by 4 bases and J by 0 bases, with 11 bases between. The CDR3 is CSVGGGTSTDTQYF. CDR3 nucleotides: TGCAGCGTTGGCGGCGGAACTAGCACAGATACGCAGTATTTT.

The chain couples TRBV12-3 or TRBV12-4 to TRBJ2-7; 9 bases map to TRBD1. This CDR3 spans 14 amino acids. V shed 5 bases, J shed 2 bases, and the junction held 4 bases outside the gene matches. The chain's CDR3 is CASSVDRGTYEQYF. CDR3 DNA: TGTGCCAGCAGTGTGGACAGGGGTACCTACGAGCAGTACTTC.

Ten or more counts support this clonotype. DNA for the CDR3: TGTGCCACCAGTGAAGGGACCGGGGAGCTGTTTTTT. Its protein product is CATSEGTGELFF. This chain joins TRBV24-1 and TRBJ2-2; D gene unclear. This CDR3 is 12 amino acids long. Trimming took off 4 bases at V and 5 bases at J, with 4 bases between the two ends. Germline assignment: CDR1 KGHDR and CDR2 SFDVKD.

J is TRBJ2-1 and V is TRBV28; 9 positions match TRBD2. The germline V gene encodes CDR1 MDHEN and CDR2 SYDVKM. The CDR3 sequence is 15 residues long. The junction had 9 bases not matched to a gene; V was cut back by 10 bases and J by 2 bases. CDR3: CATLTSSGAYNEQFF. In DNA, the CDR3 is TGTGCCACCCTGACCTCTAGCGGGGCCTACAATGAGCAGTTCTTC. The entire variable domain, with the rest obtained from reference TRBV28 and TRBJ2-1, is as follows: DVKVTQSSRYLVKRTGEKVFLECVQDMDHENMFWYRQDPGLGLRLIYFSYDVKMKEKGDIPEGYSVSREKKERFSLILESASTNQTSMYLCATLTSSGAYNEQFFGPGTRLTVL.

There are many counts of this clonotype. The chain combines TRBV5-1 with TRBJ2-3; TRBD1 or TRBD2 may be the D gene (7 bases each). The germline gives CDR1 SGHRS, CDR2 YFSETQ. V was trimmed by 6 bases and J by 0 bases, leaving 14 bases between them. This CDR3 spans 15 amino acids. In DNA form, the CDR3 reads TGCGCCAGCACCAGGCAGGGGGGGAGCACAGATACGCAGTATTTT. This codes for CASTRQGGSTDTQYF.

A remark on this clonotype: One end of the junction varies from germline; a read error may be responsible. The genes are TRBV28 and TRBJ2-3, with TRBD2 matching 8 bases. There are 13 residues in the CDR3. Germline V CDR1 and CDR2: MDHEN, SYDVKM. The CDR3 DNA follows: TGTGCCGGCAGCCGAGCGGGAGCAGATACGCAGTATTTT. Translation gives CAGSRAGADTQYF.

The rearrangement joins TRBV6-2 or TRBV6-3 to TRBJ2-2, with D hard to call. CDR3 size: 12 residues. In germline, CDR1 is MNHEY, CDR2 SVGEGT. Trimming removed 0 bases from V and 5 bases from J, with 1 base in between. CDR3 DNA sequence: TGTGCCAGCAGTTACTCGACCGGGGAGCTGTTTTTT. It yields the protein CASSYSTGELFF.

This clonotype was detected many times. The rearrangement links TRBV29-1 to TRBJ2-1; unclear D gene. V lost 7 bases to trimming and J lost 7 bases, with 11 bases between them. This CDR3 comprises 11 residues. Germline loops: CDR1 SQVTM, CDR2 ANQGSEA. CDR3 DNA sequence: TGCAGCGCCCACGGCTGGAATGAGCAGTTCTTC. Amino acid sequence: CSAHGWNEQFF.